This T cell receptor (beta chain) comes out of a study of beta chain features in type 1 diabetes. This clone was found a few times. Antigen: not known. CDR3 length: 17 residues. CDR1 and CDR2 (germline): GTSNPN, SVGIG (reference sequence). V lost 3 bases and J lost 2, with 17 bases in between. Expressed TCRB transcripts were sequenced because the isolated RNA had all been reverse transcribed beforehand. The data were produced by immunoSEQ multiplex PCR, yet TCRdb's version contains in-frame clones alone and is incomplete. This repertoire shows over 600,000 clones, around 12% found once; its top ten account for 0.095% to 0.15%. Naive, central memory, regulatory and stem cell-like memory cells within the CD4+ compartment were sorted using CD45RO/CCR7/CD25/CD127/CD95/CD27. Study observations and caveats: Significant though moderate, a shortening of TCRB CDR3s appeared in all four CD4+ subsets of Type 1 diabetes patients. A closer apparent resemblance between naive, central memory and Treg TCRB repertoires was seen in patients than in healthy donors.

The rearrangement joins TRBV30 to TRBJ1-6; possibly TRBD1 for D (5 bases). The source material was naive CD4+ T cells from blood. The TCR comes from a man aged 25 to 40 with type 1 diabetes. The CDR3 sequence: CAWSYGAGRTYNSPLHF. The CDR3 region has the DNA TGTGCCTGGAGCTACGGGGCAGGGCGAACCTATAATTCACCCCTCCACTTT.